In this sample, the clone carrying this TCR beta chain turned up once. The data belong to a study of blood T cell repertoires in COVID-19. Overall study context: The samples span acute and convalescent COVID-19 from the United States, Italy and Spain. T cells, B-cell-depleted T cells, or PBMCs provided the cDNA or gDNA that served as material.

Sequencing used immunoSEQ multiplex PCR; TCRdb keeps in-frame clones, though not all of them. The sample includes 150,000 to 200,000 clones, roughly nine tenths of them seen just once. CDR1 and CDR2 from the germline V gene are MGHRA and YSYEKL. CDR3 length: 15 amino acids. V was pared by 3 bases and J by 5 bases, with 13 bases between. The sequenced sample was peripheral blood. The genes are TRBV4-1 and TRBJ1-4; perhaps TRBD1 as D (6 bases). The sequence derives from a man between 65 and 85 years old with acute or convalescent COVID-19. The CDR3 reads CASSQDGTRNEKLFF. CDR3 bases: TGCGCCAGCAGCCAGGACGGGACACGCAATGAAAAACTGTTTTTT.